This is a list of T cell receptor beta chains from one sample in a study of immune evolution from preneoplasia to lung adenocarcinoma. Only in-frame clones appear in the TCRdb table, and some are missing; sequencing was by immunoSEQ multiplex PCR. The repertoire holds 6,000 to 8,000 clones, with 80% to 85% as singletons. The sequenced material came from FFPE lung adenocarcinoma in situ tissue. Every receptor here comes from an older donor with lung adenocarcinoma. The CDR3 runs from the conserved cysteine through the conserved F or W. The D gene is left open where the match is weak. Clone sizes are given selectively: once, few, many, or a class where the clone is expanded.

clone size	V gene	J gene	D gene	CDR3 DNA	CDR3 protein
.	TRBV28	TRBJ1-5	.	TGTGCCAGCAACCGGGGGGCCTATCAGCCCCAGCATTTT	CASNRGAYQPQHF
.	TRBV11-3	TRBJ2-5	TRBD2	TGTGCCAGCAGCTTCACCGGGACTAGCGGGAGGGGGAAGGAGACCCAGTACTTC	CASSFTGTSGRGKETQYF
.	TRBV10-3	TRBJ1-5	.	TGTGCCACCCAAACAGGGTATAGCAATCAGCCCCAGCATTTT	CATQTGYSNQPQHF
.	TRBV25-1	TRBJ2-7	TRBD1	TGTGCCAGCAGTGATTGGGACAGGGGCTACGAGCAGTACTTC	CASSDWDRGYEQYF
once	TRBV30	TRBJ2-5	.	TGTGCCTGGAGTGTGGGAACTCAAGAGACCCAGTACTTC	CAWSVGTQETQYF
.	TRBV7-9	TRBJ2-2	.	TGTGCCAGCAGCTTAAGGGGACCCAGGGTTGGCACCGGGGAGCTGTTTTTT	CASSLRGPRVGTGELFF
.	TRBV2	TRBJ2-1	TRBD2	TGTGCCAGCAGTGGGACTAGCGGGGTCAATGAGCAGTTCTTC	CASSGTSGVNEQFF
.	TRBV10-3	TRBJ2-2	TRBD1	TGTGCCACCGGGACAGTAACCGGGGAGCTGTTTTTT	CATGTVTGELFF
.	TRBV30	TRBJ2-4	TRBD1	TGTGCCTGGAGTGAAGGGGGGACAGGGAGAGCCAAAAACATTCAGTACTTC	CAWSEGGTGRAKNIQYF
.	TRBV18	TRBJ1-4	TRBD1	TGTGCCAGCTCGCCACCGGGACAGAATGAAAAACTGTTTTTT	CASSPPGQNEKLFF
.	TRBV4-1	TRBJ2-1	TRBD2	TGCGCCAGCAGCCAAGATCGGGCGGGAGGGCCCCACAATGAGCAGTTCTTC	CASSQDRAGGPHNEQFF
once	TRBV9	TRBJ2-2	TRBD2	TGTGCCAGCAGCGTAGCTGTCCTAGCGGGAGGGGGCGGAGAGCTGTTTTTT	CASSVAVLAGGGGELFF
few	TRBV19	TRBJ1-4	.	TGTGCCAGTGCCCAAGGGACGGGCGGCGGTGAAAAACTGTTTTTT	CASAQGTGGGEKLFF
once	TRBV30	TRBJ2-5	.	TGTGCCTGGGGCCTAGGGACGCCTGGGGGAGAGACCCAGTACTTC	CAWGLGTPGGETQYF
.	TRBV19	TRBJ2-7	.	TGTGCCAGTAGTATTTGGCTCATCAGCGAGCAGTACTTC	CASSIWLISEQYF
few	TRBV12-5	TRBJ2-3	.	TGTGCTAGTGGTTTCGTTAATACCGGCACAGATACGCAGTATTTT	CASGFVNTGTDTQYF
.	TRBV30	TRBJ2-7	.	TGTGCCTGGTCCTCTAGTCTCACCTACGAGCAGTACTTC	CAWSSSLTYEQYF
.	TRBV6-5	TRBJ1-1	.	TGTGCCAGCAGTTACGGGTTACGTTTGAGCACTGGGGCTTTCTTT	CASSYGLRLSTGAFF
.	TRBV11-2	TRBJ2-1	TRBD2	TGTGCCAGCAGCTTAGAACTAGCGGAACTCTACAATGAGCAGTTCTTC	CASSLELAELYNEQFF
.	TRBV21-1	TRBJ1-1	.	TGTGCCAGCAGCAAAATCCGTCCCGGGACAGTCATGAACACTGAAGCTTTCTTT	CASSKIRPGTVMNTEAFF
.	TRBV6-6	TRBJ2-1	TRBD1	TGTGCCAGCATCCAAGGACAGGGGTTCTCCTACAATGAGCAGTTCTTC	CASIQGQGFSYNEQFF
.	TRBV6-6	TRBJ1-2	.	TGTGCCAGCAGTTCCGACATGGGTGACTATGGCTACACCTTC	CASSSDMGDYGYTF
.	TRBV11-3	TRBJ2-7	.	TGTGCCAGCAGCTTAGATAGTTCTCTGAGCTCCTACGAGCAGTACTTC	CASSLDSSLSSYEQYF
.	TRBV7-2	TRBJ2-3	TRBD2	TGTGCCAGCAGCTGGACTAGCGGCACAGATACGCAGTATTTT	CASSWTSGTDTQYF